The 5 T cell receptor beta chains listed next were all sequenced from one sample in a study of a mutant IDH1 vaccine in newly diagnosed glioma. Time point specified: week 23, last vaccination. It was 300 ug of mutant IDH1 20-mer peptide that made up each vaccine dose, given with topical imiquimod. Antigens of these TCRs are unknown. Assay: immunoSEQ multiplex PCR; the TCRdb copy retains only in-frame clones and omits some. The table includes tens of thousands of clones, approximately 85% detected once. The material was PBMCs, obtained from a glioma patient whose treatment included an IDH1 peptide vaccine. These receptor sequences come from a man younger than 40 with glioma. Some clones in this sample may be carry-over from other donors' samples.

This clone showed up just a few times. The chain has TRBV9 and TRBJ2-1, with D maybe TRBD2 (7 bases). The CDR3 is 15 residues long. Germline lookup yields CDR1 SGDLS and CDR2 YYNGEE. Trimming removed 4 bases from V and 7 bases from J, with 18 bases in between. The CDR3 sequence: CASSPGGGGYNEQFF. The CDR3 bases are TGTGCCAGCAGCCCCGGAGGGGGGGGTTATAATGAGCAGTTCTTC.

The chain employs TRBV6-1 and TRBJ1-1; D ambiguous. Trimming shortened V by 3 bases and J by 4 bases, and 15 bases separated the two germline ends. The CDR3 is 15 amino acids. Germline V gives CDR1 MNHNS, CDR2 SASEGT. CDR3 nucleotide sequence: TGTGCCAGCAGTGATGGCGCGGGATCCAGCACTGAAGCTTTCTTT. Protein product: CASSDGAGSSTEAFF.

V and J are TRBV27 and TRBJ2-3, with TRBD2 identical over 7 bases. Germline V lookup: CDR1 MNHEY, CDR2 SMNVEV (reference sequence). The CDR3 spans 14 residues. After removal of 7 bases from V and 2 bases from J, the junction contained 6 bases not matched to a gene. CDR3 amino acids: CASTQRGYTDTQYF. The CDR3 coding sequence is TGTGCCAGCACCCAGCGGGGTTACACAGATACGCAGTATTTT.

In its sample, this clone was seen many times. The rearrangement uses TRBV30 and TRBJ2-2; 12 bases fit TRBD2. The CDR3 has 14 residues. J lost 6 bases, V lost 1 base, and 0 bases had no gene match. The germline V gene encodes CDR1 GTSNPN and CDR2 SVGIG (reference sequence). The chain's CDR3 is CAWSASGRAGELFF. CDR3 in DNA: TGTGCCTGGAGTGCTAGCGGGAGGGCCGGGGAGCTGTTTTTT.

V usage is TRBV12-5 and J usage is TRBJ1-2; no clear D. Looked up from germline, CDR1 is LGHNT and CDR2 is FRNRAP. The CDR3 is 15 amino acids. The ends were cut back, 2 bases at V and 8 bases at J, with 18 bases in the middle. CDR3 region: CASGLYPSPAGGYTF. In DNA, the CDR3 is TGTGCTAGTGGTTTGTACCCGAGCCCTGCGGGAGGCTACACCTTC.